This T cell receptor beta chain was sequenced during a study of T cells in Graves' hyperthyroidism and ophthalmopathy. General study findings and limits: Separating ophthalmopathy from stable hyperthyroidism was achieved by a 13 V-J model. In blood, most of the thyroid clonotypes expanded above 0.001 were also present.

The germline V and J ends were trimmed by 4 bases and 3 bases, with 6 bases remaining between them. CDR3 length equals 12 residues. Germline loops: CDR1 KGHSH, CDR2 LQKENI. In regard to this clonotype: Its antigen is not known.

TCR beta CDR3 regions were amplified from RNA transcripts. In the first-round RT-PCR of the TCR CDR3, the HTBI primer set was used. TCRdb used MiXCR to reprocess the multiplex PCR reads, holding one entry per CDR3 protein. The sample consists of a few hundred thousand distinct CDR3 sequences, approximately 14% of them appearing once. Stable Graves' hyperthyroidism meant no ophthalmopathy progression within 18 months. The PBMCs were sourced from fresh peripheral blood (about 10 ml). Sequencing used blood. This TCR was sampled from a woman aged 18-29 years with Graves' hyperthyroidism. The chain couples TRBV18 to TRBJ1-1, with D unclear. CDR3 amino acids: CASSLTDTEAFF. The CDR3 coding sequence is TGTGCCAGCTCACTCACTGACACTGAAGCTTTCTTT.